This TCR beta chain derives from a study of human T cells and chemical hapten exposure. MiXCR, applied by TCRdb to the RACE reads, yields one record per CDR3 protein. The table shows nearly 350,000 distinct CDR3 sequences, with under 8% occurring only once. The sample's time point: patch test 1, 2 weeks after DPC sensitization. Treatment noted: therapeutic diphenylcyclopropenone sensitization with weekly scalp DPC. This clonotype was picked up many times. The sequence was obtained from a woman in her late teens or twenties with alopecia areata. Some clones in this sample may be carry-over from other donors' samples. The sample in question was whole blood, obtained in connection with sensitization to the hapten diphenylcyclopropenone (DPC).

Here the CDR3 DNA reads TGTGCCAGCAGCTTTTCCACCGAACGGGGCACTGAAGCTTTCTTT. Protein sequence: CASSFSTERGTEAFF. J is TRBJ1-1 and V is TRBV7-9; D uncertain. CDR1 is SEHNR and CDR2 is FQNEAQ in the germline V gene (reference sequence). V lost 3 bases to trimming and J lost 4 bases, with 15 bases between them. The CDR3 is 15 residues long.